This T cell receptor beta chain comes out of a study of blood T cell repertoires in COVID-19. Study-wide background: Samples came from the United States, Italy and Spain, spanning acute and convalescent COVID-19. PBMCs, B-cell-depleted T cells, or T cells were the source of the cDNA or gDNA that made up the material.

This clone has just a few counts. Original handling: The assay estimated nucleated cells by amplifying reference gene primers. Profiling relied on immunoSEQ multiplex PCR, and the TCRdb table lists in-frame clones only, not all of them. V and J calls and clone size are those listed in that table; D and trimming were worked out from the DNA. The sample has about 200,000 clones; more than 75% are singletons. V dropped 5 bases and J dropped 4 bases, with 11 bases sitting between them. CDR3 length equals 13 residues. Germline lookup yields CDR1 SGHAT and CDR2 FQNNGV. The TCR originated in a man aged 35 to 55 with active or convalescent COVID-19. Sequencing input: peripheral blood. V gene TRBV11-2 combines with J gene TRBJ1-2; D gene unclear. CDR3 in DNA: TGTGCCAGCAGCCCCGGCGGGTTCTATGGCTACACCTTC. Amino acids: CASSPGGFYGYTF.